The 12 T cell receptor beta chains reported below all come from one sample, sequenced in a study of blood T cell repertoires in COVID-19 (dated by TCRdb to 2018 to 2021). Library prep was done by the immunoSEQ multiplex PCR assay. TCRdb stores this immuneACCESS table with in-frame sequences only. Part of the clones is absent; in the studies checked, under half of the shortfall reflects unresolved V genes, and no reason is known for the rest. This sample comprises 70,000 to 85,000 clones, more than 75% of them detected only once. The ten largest clones represent approximately 1.8% of the sample. The sequencing input was peripheral blood. The receptor source for this set is a woman aged 60-75 years with acute or convalescent COVID-19.

The genes are TRBV28 and TRBJ1-2; TRBD1 is a possible D gene (5 bases). The CDR3 spans 13 residues. The V end was cut by 2 bases, the J end by 8 bases, with 12 bases between. Germline assignment: CDR1 MDHEN and CDR2 SYDVKM. This chain's CDR3 is CASSLASRVGYTF. The CDR3 DNA reads as TGTGCCAGCAGTTTAGCGTCCAGGGTGGGCTACACCTTC.

V is TRBV10-1 and J is TRBJ2-7; no firm D call. Per the germline V gene, CDR1 is WNHNN and CDR2 is SYGVQD (reference sequence). This CDR3 contains 10 residues. V was pared by 5 bases and J by 7 bases, with 6 bases between. The CDR3 bases are TGCGCCAGCAGTCCCGGGGAGCAGTACTTC. Protein product: CASSPGEQYF.

This clone has just one count. In DNA form, the CDR3 reads TGTGCCAGCAGTGATTTGGGGGCCTGGGCTTTCTTT. Translation: CASSDLGAWAFF. This chain joins TRBV6-1 and TRBJ1-1; weak D call: TRBD1 (6 bases). This CDR3 is built from 12 residues. Germline V gene lookup returns CDR1 MNHNS and CDR2 SASEGT. The V end was cut by 3 bases, the J end by 11 bases, with 13 bases between.

V is TRBV7-3 and J is TRBJ1-3; 8 positions agree with TRBD1. Germline V gene sequence: CDR1 SGHTA, CDR2 FQGTGA. Germline trimming cut 2 bases from V and 0 bases from J; bases unmatched to any gene: 6. The CDR3 extends over 17 amino acids. This chain's CDR3 is CASSLRTGLYSGNTIYF. The CDR3 nucleotides read TGTGCCAGCAGCTTACGGACAGGGCTTTACTCTGGAAACACCATATATTTT.

This chain joins TRBV18 and TRBJ1-3; 8 nucleotides match TRBD1. Per germline, CDR1 KGHSH and CDR2 LQKENI. With 3 bases clipped from V and 1 base from J, the junction kept 5 bases outside the gene matches. CDR3 size: 16 residues. Here the CDR3 DNA reads TGTGCCAGCTCACCCCGGACAGGGTATTCTGGAAACACCATATATTTT. Protein: CASSPRTGYSGNTIYF.

The rearrangement joins TRBV7-3 to TRBJ2-7; 7 nucleotides match TRBD2. V was clipped by 10 bases and J by 3 bases; unmatched bases: 15. Germline CDR1 is SGHTA and CDR2 is FQGTGA. This CDR3 comprises 15 residues. The CDR3, as DNA: TGTGCCATCACTAGCGCCCCAATCAAGAACTACGAGCAGTACTTC. This encodes CAITSAPIKNYEQYF.

The V gene is TRBV7-6, the J gene TRBJ2-7, with 9 bases aligning to TRBD2. Germline CDR1 SGHVS, CDR2 FNYEAQ. The V segment lost 4 bases and the J segment 4 bases; nucleotides outside the gene matches: 2. This CDR3 region has 13 residues. DNA of the CDR3: TGTGCCAGCAGCTCAGCGGGGGGTTACGAGCAGTACTTC. Its protein product is CASSSAGGYEQYF.

The chain couples TRBV6-5 to TRBJ1-1, with TRBD1 matching over 8 bases. V gave up 2 bases and J gave up 4 bases; unmatched junction bases: 3. The length of the CDR3 is 14 residues. Germline V gene data show CDR1 as MNHEY and CDR2 as SVGAGI. The CDR3 protein is CASSYVQGGTEAFF. The CDR3 bases are TGTGCCAGCAGTTACGTACAGGGGGGCACTGAAGCTTTCTTT.

J is TRBJ1-2 and V is TRBV7-8; unclear D gene. Trimming stripped 2 bases from V and 8 bases from J, with 15 bases between. Germline lookup yields CDR1 SGHVS and CDR2 FQNEAQ. The CDR3 sequence is 14 residues long. The CDR3 is CASSLTRSTEGYTF. DNA for the CDR3: TGTGCCAGCAGCTTAACCCGGAGTACGGAGGGCTACACCTTC. The whole variable domain, remainder taken from reference TRBV7-8 and TRBJ1-2, is GAGVSQSPRYKVAKRGQDVALRCDPISGHVSLFWYQQALGQGPEFLTYFQNEAQLDKSGLPSDRFFAERPEGSVSTLKIQRTQQEDSAVYLCASSLTRSTEGYTFGSGTRLTVV.

On this clone: This CDR3 is also generated by other DNA sequences in the sample. V gene TRBV7-9 combines with J gene TRBJ1-5; 8 bases are shared with TRBD1. Germline CDR1 reads SEHNR; CDR2 reads FQNEAQ (reference sequence). This CDR3 comprises 14 residues. J lost 2 bases, V lost 3 bases, and 0 bases had no gene match. The CDR3 loop reads CASSLGQGNQPQHF. The CDR3 region has the DNA TGTGCCAGCAGCTTGGGACAGGGCAATCAGCCCCAGCATTTT.

V is TRBV18 and J is TRBJ2-3, with 7 nucleotides matching TRBD2. This CDR3 contains 15 residues. The germline gives CDR1 KGHSH, CDR2 LQKENI. The ends lost 1 base at V and 2 bases at J; junction bases unmatched: 3. For the CDR3, the DNA is TGTGCCAGCTCACCACTCAGCGGGGACACAGATACGCAGTATTTT. Protein sequence: CASSPLSGDTDTQYF.

J is TRBJ2-6 and V is TRBV18; a possible D gene is TRBD1 (6 bases). The V and J ends lost 3 bases and 0 bases respectively, with 15 bases between them. The CDR3 is made up of 18 amino acids. The germline CDR1 and CDR2 sequences are KGHSH and LQKENI. The CDR3 DNA sequence: TGTGCCAGCTCACCCACGACAGGAGGACTCTCTGGGGCCAACGTCCTGACTTTC. It is translated as CASSPTTGGLSGANVLTF.